This entry is about one T cell receptor beta chain. The entry originates in a study of blood T cell repertoires in COVID-19. Overall study context: Samples taken during acute and convalescent COVID-19 were collected in the United States, Italy and Spain.

Per the original data handling: Estimated nucleated cell counts came from reference gene primer amplification. Method: immunoSEQ multiplex PCR; TCRdb's copy keeps in-frame clones and lacks some. That table is the source of V, J and clone size, and D and trimming were worked out from the DNA. The table shows roughly 250,000 clones, with approximately 84% occurring only once. Residents of under 25 US areas, aged about 18 to 95 years, made up the participants. Participants' reported clinical history set cohort assignment. Trimming took 7 bases from V and 0 from J, leaving 13 bases between them. CDR1 MNHEY and CDR2 SMNVEV come from the germline V gene (reference sequence). The CDR3 is 16 amino acids.

The source is a woman aged 40-49 years with acute COVID-19. Sequenced input: PBMCs or T cells enriched from blood (not recorded which). V and J are TRBV27 and TRBJ1-6, with a tentative D call TRBD1 (5 bases). DNA of the CDR3: TGTGCCAGCACCTCAAACCAGGGCTCCTATAATTCACCCCTCCACTTT. Translating gives CASTSNQGSYNSPLHF.